The TCR beta chain described here comes from a study of tumor and adjacent non-tumor tissue in lung cancer. About the study: Histology: around twelve adenocarcinoma, 2 squamous cell carcinoma, 1 small cell lung cancer. On average, productive TCRbeta reads reached roughly 3.9 million per sample. Study-wide results and caveats: In normal lung, the top 100 clones were significantly more dominant than in tumor.

TCRbeta libraries were built with three rounds of nested PCR, modified from ARM-PCR. TCRdb called the multiplex PCR reads again in MiXCR, with one record for every CDR3 protein. The table has around 79,000 distinct CDR3 sequences, over 60% seen once. As regards this clonotype: Its cognate antigen is unknown. Its ends do not fully match the called genes, so a read error is possible.

The germline CDR1 and CDR2 sequences are MNHEY and SVGAGI. The CDR3 loop spans 14 amino acids. RNA was extracted from bulk tissue without any cell sorting. This TCR came from a woman in her forties with non-small cell lung cancer. V and J are TRBV6-5 and TRBJ1-1; perhaps TRBD1 as D (6 bases). Sequences were obtained from lung tumor tissue. Written as DNA, the CDR3 is TGTGCCAGCAGCAATCTGGGACGGGACACTGAAGCTATCTTT. Amino acids: CASSNLGRDTEAIF.